These 10 T cell receptor beta chains came from one sample sequenced in a study of blood T cell repertoires in COVID-19 (dated by TCRdb to the early 2020s). The library was made by the immunoSEQ multiplex PCR assay. TCRdb obtained this table from immuneACCESS and retained in-frame rearrangements with V and J assigned. These tables miss some clones; where compared with another copy, unresolved V genes account for less than half of the shortfall, and the remainder is unexplained. The sample table records fewer than 300,000 clones; 91% of these occur just once. The ten largest account for under 3% of the sample. The specimen sequenced was peripheral blood. These receptors all come from a young adult with COVID-19, enrolled during active disease.

CDR3 in DNA: TGTGCCAGCAGCAAAGGGCCAGGACAGGGGAACCAAGAGACCCAGTACTTC. Encoded protein: CASSKGPGQGNQETQYF. The chain uses TRBV21-1 and TRBJ2-5; TRBD1, as called in the table, went unchecked against the DNA. TRBV21-1 is a pseudogene. The CDR3 sequence is 17 residues long.

The chain joins TRBV10-3 to TRBJ1-6; TRBD1 might be the D (6 bases). This CDR3 spans 17 amino acids. Germline assignment: CDR1 ENHRY and CDR2 SYGVKD. Trimming shortened V by 0 bases and J by 7 bases, and 16 bases separated the two germline ends. In nucleotides, the CDR3 is TGTGCCATCAGTGAGTCGGGGGTCGTAAGGGGGAATTCACCCCTCCACTTT. Residues: CAISESGVVRGNSPLHF.

The gene calls are TRBV29-1 and TRBJ2-7, with TRBD1 matching over 10 bases. J was trimmed by 2 bases and V by 3 bases; bases with no gene match: 1. This CDR3 is 13 amino acids long. From germline, CDR1 is SQVTM and CDR2 ANQGSEA. The DNA for the CDR3 is TGCAGCGTTGATGGGACAGGGGCCTACGAGCAGTACTTC. Its protein product is CSVDGTGAYEQYF.

The genes are TRBV19 and TRBJ1-6; D is possibly TRBD1 (5 bases). The germline gives CDR1 LNHDA, CDR2 SQIVND (reference sequence). V lost 4 bases to trimming and J lost 7 bases, with 17 bases between them. The length of the CDR3 is 16 residues. The CDR3 DNA sequence: TGTGCCAGTAGTACAACCGTGGGAGGGACCAATTCACCCCTCCACTTT. Translation gives CASSTTVGGTNSPLHF.

This clone was counted once. V is TRBV3-1 (or the pseudogene TRBV3-2) and J is TRBJ2-5; D not certain. Trimming left V 3 bases short and J 1 base short, with 6 bases between. The CDR3 is 13 amino acids. The V gene's germline CDR1 is LGHDT and CDR2 YNNKEL (reference sequence). The CDR3 DNA sequence: TGTGCCAGCAGCCAGCAGGCCCAAGAGACCCAGTACTTC. It specifies CASSQQAQETQYF.

The gene calls are TRBV9 and TRBJ1-2, with TRBD1 matching 9 bases. The CDR3 runs 16 residues. Germline CDR1 and CDR2: SGDLS and YYNGEE. V shed 4 bases and J 6 bases; nucleotides not matched to a gene: 13. The CDR3 loop is CASSPSGTGSIHGYTF. In DNA form, the CDR3 reads TGTGCCAGCAGCCCCTCGGGGACAGGGAGTATTCATGGCTACACCTTC.

The chain uses TRBV7-9 and TRBJ2-7; TRBD1 aligns across 9 bases. V gave up 1 base and J gave up 12 bases; unmatched junction bases: 4. The CDR3 consists of 12 residues. The V gene's germline CDR1 is SEHNR and CDR2 FQNEAQ (reference sequence). The CDR3 DNA is TGTGCCAGCAGCTTAGGGGACAGGGCGACGTACTTC. It codes for CASSLGDRATYF. The entire variable domain, with the rest obtained from reference TRBV7-9 and TRBJ2-7, is as follows: DTGVSQNPRHKITKRGQNVTFRCDPISEHNRLYWYRQTLGQGPEFLTYFQNEAQLEKSRLLSDRFSAERPKGSFSTLEIQRTEQGDSAMYLCASSLGDRATYFGPGTRLTVT.

CDR3 region: CASSPRGGEGAGELFF. The CDR3 DNA sequence: TGTGCCAGCTCACCACGAGGGGGAGAAGGAGCCGGGGAGCTGTTTTTT. This rearrangement joins TRBV18 to TRBJ2-2, with a possible D match to TRBD1 (6 bases). Trimming stripped 1 base from V and 6 bases from J, with 15 bases between. The CDR3 is 16 amino acids. Looked up from germline, CDR1 is KGHSH and CDR2 is LQKENI.

This rearrangement joins TRBV6-5 to TRBJ2-7, with a tentative D call TRBD2 (6 bases). This CDR3 is 14 amino acids long. Between the trimmed V and J ends, which lost 6 bases and 1 base, there was a span of 13 bases. Germline CDR1 and CDR2: MNHEY and SVGAGI. Here the CDR3 DNA reads TGTGCCAGCAGGGCCTTAGCGGATTCCTACGAGCAGTACTTC. It specifies CASRALADSYEQYF.

J is TRBJ2-7 and V is TRBV21-1; TRBD2 reflects the table's D call only, with no check against the DNA. TRBV21-1 is given as a pseudogene. The CDR3 consists of 20 residues. The CDR3 loop reads CASSKVGRGRLADSFYEQYF. The CDR3 nucleotides read TGTGCCAGCAGCAAAGTAGGTCGAGGTCGTCTAGCGGATTCCTTTTACGAGCAGTACTTC.